Listed here are 17 T cell receptor beta chains from one sample, sequenced in a study of blood T cell repertoires in COVID-19. Data came from immunoSEQ multiplex PCR; TCRdb stores just in-frame clones and leaves some out. The sample lists 150,000 to 200,000 clones, about 93% occurring once. The sample comprised peripheral blood. The receptors originated from a woman aged 50 to 60 with acute or convalescent COVID-19.

This sequence joins TRBV7-2 and TRBJ2-1; 9 bases fit TRBD2. The CDR3 sequence is 18 residues long. Germline V gene data show CDR1 as SGHTA and CDR2 as FQGNSA. J was trimmed by 7 bases and V by 4 bases; bases with no gene match: 17. The CDR3 coding sequence is TGTGCCAGCAGCTATCCCCCAGGACTAGCGCCCGCTTTTAATGAGCAGTTCTTC. Encoded protein: CASSYPPGLAPAFNEQFF.

CDR3 DNA sequence: TGTGCCAGCAGTTTAAACACAGGGGGCGCAACTGATAAACTGTTTTTT. This codes for CASSLNTGGATDKLFF. The rearrangement links TRBV28 to TRBJ1-4, with TRBD1 identical over 9 bases. This CDR3 is built from 16 residues. Unmatched junction bases numbered 12, after V lost 2 bases and J lost 11 bases. CDR1 is MDHEN, CDR2 SYDVKM, per germline.

V usage is TRBV7-9 and J usage is TRBJ1-5; D possibly corresponds to TRBD1 (5 bases). The germline gives CDR1 SEHNR, CDR2 FQNEAQ (reference sequence). V lost 5 bases and J lost 0, with 11 bases in between. This CDR3 is 15 amino acids long. The chain's CDR3 is CASSEGQFSNQPQHF. The CDR3 DNA is TGTGCCAGCAGCGAAGGACAATTTAGCAATCAGCCCCAGCATTTT. Looking up the rest from reference TRBV7-9 and TRBJ1-5 gives the full variable domain: DTGVSQNPRHKITKRGQNVTFRCDPISEHNRLYWYRQTLGQGPEFLTYFQNEAQLEKSRLLSDRFSAERPKGSFSTLEIQRTEQGDSAMYLCASSEGQFSNQPQHFGDGTRLSIL.

The CDR3 loop reads CASSSGTGSGYTF. The CDR3 nucleotides read TGTGCCAGCAGTTCCGGGACAGGGTCTGGCTACACCTTC. The rearrangement uses TRBV7-3 and TRBJ1-2; 9 bases are a match to TRBD1. V was pared by 6 bases and J by 7 bases, with 6 bases of the junction left unmatched. Germline V gives CDR1 SGHTA, CDR2 FQGTGA. The CDR3 covers 13 residues. The full variable domain, completed using reference TRBV7-3 and TRBJ1-2, is GAGVSQTPSNKVTEKGKYVELRCDPISGHTALYWYRQSLGQGPEFLIYFQGTGAADDSGLPNDRFFAVRPEGSVSTLKIQRTERGDSAVYLCASSSGTGSGYTFGSGTRLTVV.

The chain joins TRBV7-9 to TRBJ1-5, with D perhaps TRBD1 (6 bases). Trimming cost V 5 bases and J 5 bases, with 13 bases left between them. The CDR3 consists of 14 residues. CDR1 and CDR2 from the germline V gene are SEHNR and FQNEAQ (reference sequence). The CDR3, as DNA: TGTGCCAGCAGCCCGCCAGGGGTAGATCAGCCCCAGCATTTT. Translating gives CASSPPGVDQPQHF.

V is TRBV2 and J is TRBJ2-5; D might be TRBD1 (6 bases). Deletions cut 2 bases from V and 3 bases from J, with 7 bases between. This CDR3 region has 13 residues. Germline V CDR1 and CDR2: SNHLY, FYNNEI. This CDR3 reads CASSEYREETQYF. The CDR3, as DNA: TGTGCCAGCAGTGAATACAGGGAAGAGACCCAGTACTTC.

The CDR3 here is CASSIRQGSYGYTF. CDR3 bases: TGTGCCAGTAGTATCCGACAGGGTAGCTATGGCTACACCTTC. The chain links TRBV19 to TRBJ1-2, with TRBD1 matching 7 bases. The V gene's germline CDR1 is LNHDA and CDR2 SQIVND (reference sequence). Trimming cost V 3 bases and J 4 bases; bases outside gene matches: 5. CDR3 size: 14 residues.

This sequence joins TRBV7-3 and TRBJ2-3; no firm D call. V lost 5 bases and J 0 bases, leaving 9 bases between the germline ends. This CDR3 has 14 residues. CDR1 SGHTA and CDR2 FQGTGA come from the germline V gene. The CDR3 bases are TGTGCCAGCAGCGATAGATCAAGCACAGATACGCAGTATTTT. It codes for CASSDRSSTDTQYF. The full variable domain, its missing parts supplied by reference TRBV7-3 and TRBJ2-3, is GAGVSQTPSNKVTEKGKYVELRCDPISGHTALYWYRQSLGQGPEFLIYFQGTGAADDSGLPNDRFFAVRPEGSVSTLKIQRTERGDSAVYLCASSDRSSTDTQYFGPGTRLTVL.

This chain links TRBV10-1 with TRBJ1-6, with D maybe TRBD1 (5 bases). V was shortened by 4 bases and J by 11 bases, with 21 bases between the two germline ends. Germline CDR1 is WNHNN and CDR2 is SYGVQD (reference sequence). The CDR3 loop spans 16 amino acids. This CDR3 reads CASSGKPDINRAPLHF. In nucleotides, the CDR3 is TGCGCCAGCAGTGGGAAGCCGGACATCAATAGGGCACCCCTCCACTTT.

The chain links TRBV30 to TRBJ1-1, with 8 bases that match TRBD1. CDR1 is GTSNPN, CDR2 SVGIG, per germline (reference sequence). The CDR3 is made up of 14 amino acids. The trim removed 2 bases at V and 8 bases at J, leaving 10 bases unmatched. In DNA, the CDR3 is TGTGCCTGGAGTAGCACAGGGGGACCAGACGAAGCTTTCTTT. Residues: CAWSSTGGPDEAFF.

V gene TRBV4-1 combines with J gene TRBJ1-1; 7 nucleotides match TRBD1. CDR1 MGHRA and CDR2 YSYEKL come from the germline V gene. The CDR3 is 14 amino acids. The trim removed 0 bases at V and 6 bases at J, leaving 4 bases unmatched. CDR3 protein: CASSQEGGSPEAFF. The DNA of the CDR3 is TGCGCCAGCAGCCAAGAAGGGGGCTCTCCTGAAGCTTTCTTT.

V gene TRBV2 combines with J gene TRBJ1-6; TRBD1 agrees at 9 bases. Per germline, CDR1 SNHLY and CDR2 FYNNEI. The length of the CDR3 is 14 residues. The trim removed 5 bases at V and 7 bases at J, leaving 3 bases unmatched. This CDR3 is CASSSGTGNSPLHF. The CDR3 coding sequence is TGTGCCAGCAGTTCCGGGACAGGGAATTCACCCCTCCACTTT.

This chain uses TRBV20-1 with TRBJ2-7, with unresolved D. The CDR3 has 12 residues. V lost 3 bases to trimming and J lost 4 bases, with 10 bases between them. Germline CDR1 is DFQATT and CDR2 is SNEGSKA (reference sequence). The CDR3 protein is CSASFTKYEQYF. For the CDR3, the DNA is TGCAGTGCTAGTTTTACTAAGTACGAGCAGTACTTC.

DNA of the CDR3: TGTGCCAGCAGTTTTCGGGGAGGCTACACCTTC. Protein product: CASSFRGGYTF. The rearrangement links TRBV6-5 to TRBJ1-2; D remains unclear. There are 11 residues in the CDR3. Looked up from germline, CDR1 is MNHEY and CDR2 is SVGAGI. V was trimmed by 4 bases and J by 8 bases, leaving 8 bases between them.

The rearrangement links TRBV28 to TRBJ1-2, with TRBD1 matching 7 bases. Germline lookup yields CDR1 MDHEN and CDR2 SYDVKM. Losses at the gene ends were 3 bases for V and 1 base for J; bases not matched to a gene: 5. The CDR3 extends over 15 amino acids. The DNA of the CDR3 is TGTGCCAGCAGTTTCTCGACAGGGTATAACTATGGCTACACCTTC. This gives the protein CASSFSTGYNYGYTF.

CDR3 loop: CASSQAVPSRRAKETQYF. The CDR3 nucleotides are TGTGCCAGCAGCCAAGCAGTCCCCAGTCGGAGGGCTAAAGAGACCCAGTACTTC. The chain recombines TRBV3-1 (or the pseudogene TRBV3-2) with TRBJ2-5; TRBD2 is a possible D gene (6 bases). The CDR3 length is 18 residues. V was clipped by 1 base and J by 3 bases, with 21 bases between them. Germline V lookup: CDR1 LGHDT, CDR2 YNNKEL (reference sequence).

In its sample, this clone was seen once. V usage is TRBV2 and J usage is TRBJ1-2; D not resolved. The V gene lost 7 bases and the J gene lost 1 base, with 13 bases spanning the gap. CDR3 length: 14 amino acids. CDR1 and CDR2 (germline): SNHLY, FYNNEI. CDR3 DNA sequence: TGTGCCAGCAACAGACCCGGAATTAACTATGGCTACACCTTC. Translation: CASNRPGINYGYTF. Based on the CDR3 plus reference TRBV2 and TRBJ1-2, the full variable domain is EPEVTQTPSHQVTQMGQEVILRCVPISNHLYFYWYRQILGQKVEFLVSFYNNEISEKSEIFDDQFSVERPDGSNFTLKIRSTKLEDSAMYFCASNRPGINYGYTFGSGTRLTVV.